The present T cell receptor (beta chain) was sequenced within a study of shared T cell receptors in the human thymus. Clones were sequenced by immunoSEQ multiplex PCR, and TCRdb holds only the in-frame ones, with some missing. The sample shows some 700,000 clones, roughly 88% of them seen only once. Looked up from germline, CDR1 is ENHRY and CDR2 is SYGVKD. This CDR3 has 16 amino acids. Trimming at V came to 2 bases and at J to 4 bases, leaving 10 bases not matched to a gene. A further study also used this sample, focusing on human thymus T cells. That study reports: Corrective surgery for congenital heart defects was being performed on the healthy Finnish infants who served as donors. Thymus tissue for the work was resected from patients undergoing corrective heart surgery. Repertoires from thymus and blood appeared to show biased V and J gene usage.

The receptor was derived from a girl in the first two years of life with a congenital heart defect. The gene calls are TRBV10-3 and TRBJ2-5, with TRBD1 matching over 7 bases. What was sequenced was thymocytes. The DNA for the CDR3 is TGTGCCATCAGTGAGCCGACAGGGAAGGTGGGAGAGACCCAGTACTTC. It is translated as CAISEPTGKVGETQYF.